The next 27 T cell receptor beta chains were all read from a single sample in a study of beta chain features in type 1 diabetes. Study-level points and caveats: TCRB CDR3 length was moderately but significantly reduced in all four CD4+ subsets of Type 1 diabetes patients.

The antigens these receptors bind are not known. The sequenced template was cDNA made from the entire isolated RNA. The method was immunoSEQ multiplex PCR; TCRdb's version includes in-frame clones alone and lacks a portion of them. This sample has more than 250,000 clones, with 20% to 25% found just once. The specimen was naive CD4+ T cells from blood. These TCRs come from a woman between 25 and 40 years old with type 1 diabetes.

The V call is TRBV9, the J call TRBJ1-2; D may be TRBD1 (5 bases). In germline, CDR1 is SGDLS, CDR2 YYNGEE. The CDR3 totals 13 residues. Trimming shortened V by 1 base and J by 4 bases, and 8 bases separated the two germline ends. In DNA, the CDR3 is TGTGCCAGCAGCGTAAGTCAGGGCTATGGCTACACCTTC. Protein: CASSVSQGYGYTF.

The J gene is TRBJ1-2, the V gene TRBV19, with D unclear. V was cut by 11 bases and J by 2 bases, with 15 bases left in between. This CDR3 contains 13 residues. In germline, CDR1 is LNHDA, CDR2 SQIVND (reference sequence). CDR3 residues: CAGIVGRNYGYTF. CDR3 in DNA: TGTGCCGGGATAGTCGGGAGGAACTATGGCTACACCTTC.

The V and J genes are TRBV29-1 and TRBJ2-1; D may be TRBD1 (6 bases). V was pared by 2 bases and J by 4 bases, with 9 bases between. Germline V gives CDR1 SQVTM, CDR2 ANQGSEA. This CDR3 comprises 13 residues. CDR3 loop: CSVELGAYNEQFF. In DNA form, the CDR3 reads TGCAGCGTTGAATTGGGGGCTTACAATGAGCAGTTCTTC.

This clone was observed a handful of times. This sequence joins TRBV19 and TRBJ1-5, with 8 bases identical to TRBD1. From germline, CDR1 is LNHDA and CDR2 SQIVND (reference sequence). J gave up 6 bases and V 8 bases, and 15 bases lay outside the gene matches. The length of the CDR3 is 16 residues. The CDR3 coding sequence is TGTGCCAGTGTCGGGCGCATCAGGGGGCTCGGTCAGCCCCAGCATTTT. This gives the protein CASVGRIRGLGQPQHF.

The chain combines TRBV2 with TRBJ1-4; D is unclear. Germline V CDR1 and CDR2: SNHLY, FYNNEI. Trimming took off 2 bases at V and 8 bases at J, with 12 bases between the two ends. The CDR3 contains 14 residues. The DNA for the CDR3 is TGTGCCAGCAGTGAACGAGGTGTACGGGAAAAACTGTTTTTT. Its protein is CASSERGVREKLFF.

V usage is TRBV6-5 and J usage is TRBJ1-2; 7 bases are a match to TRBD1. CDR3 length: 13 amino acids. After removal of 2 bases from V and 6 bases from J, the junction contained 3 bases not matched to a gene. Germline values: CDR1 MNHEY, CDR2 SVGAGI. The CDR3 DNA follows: TGTGCCAGCAGTTACCCTACAGGGGATGGCTACACCTTC. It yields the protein CASSYPTGDGYTF.

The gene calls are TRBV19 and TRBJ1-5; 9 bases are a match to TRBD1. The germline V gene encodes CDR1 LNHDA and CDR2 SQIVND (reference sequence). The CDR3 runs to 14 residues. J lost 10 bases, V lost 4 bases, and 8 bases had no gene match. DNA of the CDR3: TGTGCCAGTAGTACCACAGGGGGCGGGGGCCCCCAGCATTTT. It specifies CASSTTGGGGPQHF.

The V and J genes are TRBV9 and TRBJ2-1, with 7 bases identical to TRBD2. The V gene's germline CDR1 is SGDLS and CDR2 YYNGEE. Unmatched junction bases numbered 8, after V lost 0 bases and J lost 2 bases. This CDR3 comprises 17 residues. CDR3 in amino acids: CASSVGQAGVPYNEQFF. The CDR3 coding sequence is TGTGCCAGCAGCGTAGGGCAGGCGGGAGTCCCCTACAATGAGCAGTTCTTC.

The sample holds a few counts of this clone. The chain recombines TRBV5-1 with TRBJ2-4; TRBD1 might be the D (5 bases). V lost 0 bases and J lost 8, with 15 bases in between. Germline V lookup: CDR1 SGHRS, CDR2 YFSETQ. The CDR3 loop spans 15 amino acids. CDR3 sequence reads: CASSLEQGSTHIQYF. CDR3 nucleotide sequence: TGCGCCAGCAGCTTGGAGCAGGGCTCAACCCACATTCAGTACTTC.

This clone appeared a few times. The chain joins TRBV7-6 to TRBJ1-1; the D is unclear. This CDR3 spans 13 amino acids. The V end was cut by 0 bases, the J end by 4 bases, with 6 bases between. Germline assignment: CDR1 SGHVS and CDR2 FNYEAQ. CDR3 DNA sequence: TGTGCCAGCAGCTTAGCGGCCTCCACTGAAGCTTTCTTT. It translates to CASSLAASTEAFF.

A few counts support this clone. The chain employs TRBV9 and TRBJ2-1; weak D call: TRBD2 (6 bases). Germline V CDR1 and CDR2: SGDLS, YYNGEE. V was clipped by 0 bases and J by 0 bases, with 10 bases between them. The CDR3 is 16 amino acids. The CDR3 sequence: CASSVGSGVSYNEQFF. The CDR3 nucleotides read TGTGCCAGCAGCGTAGGTAGCGGAGTCTCCTACAATGAGCAGTTCTTC.

CDR3 sequence: CASSYHRDYNEQFF. In DNA form, the CDR3 reads TGTGCCAGCAGTTACCACAGGGACTACAATGAGCAGTTCTTC. The V and J genes are TRBV6-5 and TRBJ2-1, with TRBD1 as a possible D gene (6 bases). Trimming removed 2 bases from V and 3 bases from J, with 8 bases in between. Germline CDR1 is MNHEY and CDR2 is SVGAGI. The CDR3 is 14 amino acids.

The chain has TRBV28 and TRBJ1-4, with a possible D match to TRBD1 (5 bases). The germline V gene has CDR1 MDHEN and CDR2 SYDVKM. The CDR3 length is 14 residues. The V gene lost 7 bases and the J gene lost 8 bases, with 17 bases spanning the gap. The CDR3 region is CASTVGGEEEKLFF. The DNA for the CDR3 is TGTGCCAGCACAGTTGGGGGGGAAGAGGAAAAACTGTTTTTT. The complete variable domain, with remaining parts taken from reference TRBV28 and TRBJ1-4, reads DVKVTQSSRYLVKRTGEKVFLECVQDMDHENMFWYRQDPGLGLRLIYFSYDVKMKEKGDIPEGYSVSREKKERFSLILESASTNQTSMYLCASTVGGEEEKLFFGSGTQLSVL.

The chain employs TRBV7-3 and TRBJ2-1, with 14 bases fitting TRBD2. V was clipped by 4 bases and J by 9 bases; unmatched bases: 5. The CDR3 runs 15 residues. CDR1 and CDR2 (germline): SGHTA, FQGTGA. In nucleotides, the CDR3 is TGTGCCAGCAGCTCCCGAGGGACTAGCGGGAGTGAGCAGTTCTTC. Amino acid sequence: CASSSRGTSGSEQFF.

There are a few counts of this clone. Here the CDR3 DNA reads TGCGCCAGCAGCGCAGGACAGGAGAACACTGAAGCTTTCTTT. Encoded protein: CASSAGQENTEAFF. The V and J genes are TRBV5-1 and TRBJ1-1, with TRBD1 matching 7 bases. The ends lost 4 bases at V and 1 base at J; junction bases unmatched: 4. Germline CDR1 reads SGHRS; CDR2 reads YFSETQ. The CDR3 runs to 14 residues.

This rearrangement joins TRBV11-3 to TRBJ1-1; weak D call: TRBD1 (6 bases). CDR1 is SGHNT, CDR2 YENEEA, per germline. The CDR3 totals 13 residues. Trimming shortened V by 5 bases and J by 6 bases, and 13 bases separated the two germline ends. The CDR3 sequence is CASSTQGDAEAFF. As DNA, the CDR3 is TGTGCCAGCAGCACACAGGGTGATGCTGAAGCTTTCTTT. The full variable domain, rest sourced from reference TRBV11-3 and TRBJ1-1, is EAGVVQSPRYKIIEKKQPVAFWCNPISGHNTLYWYLQNLGQGPELLIRYENEEAVDDSQLPKDRFSAERLKGVDSTLKIQPAELGDSAVYLCASSTQGDAEAFFGQGTRLTVV.

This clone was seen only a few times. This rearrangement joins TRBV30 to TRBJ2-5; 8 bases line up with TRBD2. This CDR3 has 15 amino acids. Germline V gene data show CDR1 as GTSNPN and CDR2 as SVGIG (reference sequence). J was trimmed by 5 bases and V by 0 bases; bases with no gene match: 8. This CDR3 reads CAWSVGAGVEETQYF. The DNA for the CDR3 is TGTGCCTGGAGTGTAGGAGCGGGAGTGGAGGAGACCCAGTACTTC.

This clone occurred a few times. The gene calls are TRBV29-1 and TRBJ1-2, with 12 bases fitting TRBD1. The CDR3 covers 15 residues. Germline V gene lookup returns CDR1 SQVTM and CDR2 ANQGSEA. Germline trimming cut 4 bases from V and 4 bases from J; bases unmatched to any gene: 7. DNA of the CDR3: TGCAGCGTTGGGGGACAGGGGGCAGTAGGCTATGGCTACACCTTC. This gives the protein CSVGGQGAVGYGYTF.

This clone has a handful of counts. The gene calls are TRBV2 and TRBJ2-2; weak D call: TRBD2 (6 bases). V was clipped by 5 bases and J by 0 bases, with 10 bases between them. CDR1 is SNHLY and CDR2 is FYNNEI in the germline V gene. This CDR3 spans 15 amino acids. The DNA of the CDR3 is TGTGCCAGCAGTCCGGGAGAAGCGAACACCGGGGAGCTGTTTTTT. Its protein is CASSPGEANTGELFF.

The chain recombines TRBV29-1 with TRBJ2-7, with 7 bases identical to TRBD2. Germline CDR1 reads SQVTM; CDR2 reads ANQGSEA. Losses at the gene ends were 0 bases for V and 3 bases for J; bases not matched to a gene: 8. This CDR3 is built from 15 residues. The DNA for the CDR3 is TGCAGCGTTGAAGATCGAGCGGGAATTGGCTACGAGCAGTACTTC. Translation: CSVEDRAGIGYEQYF.

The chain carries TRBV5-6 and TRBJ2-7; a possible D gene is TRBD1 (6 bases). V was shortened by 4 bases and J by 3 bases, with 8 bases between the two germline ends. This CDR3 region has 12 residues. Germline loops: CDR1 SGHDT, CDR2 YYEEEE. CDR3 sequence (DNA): TGTGCCAGCAGCGGGACATTCTACGAGCAGTACTTC. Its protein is CASSGTFYEQYF.

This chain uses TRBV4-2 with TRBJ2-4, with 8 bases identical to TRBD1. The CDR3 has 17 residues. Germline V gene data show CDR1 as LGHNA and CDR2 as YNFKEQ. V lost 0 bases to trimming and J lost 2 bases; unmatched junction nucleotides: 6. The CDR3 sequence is CASSQDLGQASKNIQYF. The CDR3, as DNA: TGTGCCAGCAGCCAAGATTTGGGACAGGCTTCCAAAAACATTCAGTACTTC.

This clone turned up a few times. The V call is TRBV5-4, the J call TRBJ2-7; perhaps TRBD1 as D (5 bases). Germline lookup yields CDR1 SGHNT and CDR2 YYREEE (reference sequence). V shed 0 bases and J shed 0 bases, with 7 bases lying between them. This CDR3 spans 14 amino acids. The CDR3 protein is CASSLGQSSYEQYF. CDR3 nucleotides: TGTGCCAGCAGCTTGGGACAGTCCTCCTACGAGCAGTACTTC.

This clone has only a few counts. The CDR3 nucleotides are TGTGCCAGCTCACCCGGGGATTACTACGAGCAGTACTTC. Translated: CASSPGDYYEQYF. This chain links TRBV18 with TRBJ2-7, with D tentatively TRBD2 (5 bases). Germline V gene data show CDR1 as KGHSH and CDR2 as LQKENI. This CDR3 is 13 amino acids long. Trimming took off 3 bases at V and 3 bases at J, with 9 bases between the two ends.

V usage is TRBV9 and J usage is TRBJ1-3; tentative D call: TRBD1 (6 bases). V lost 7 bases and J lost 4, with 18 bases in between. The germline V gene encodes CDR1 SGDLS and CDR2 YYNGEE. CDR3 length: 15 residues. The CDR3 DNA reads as TGTGCCAGCTCCATTGGGACAATTTCAGGAAACACCATATATTTT. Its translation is CASSIGTISGNTIYF. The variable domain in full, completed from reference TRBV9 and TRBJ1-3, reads DSGVTQTPKHLITATGQRVTLRCSPRSGDLSVYWYQQSLDQGLQFLIQYYNGEERAKGNILERFSAQQFPDLHSELNLSSLELGDSALYFCASSIGTISGNTIYFGEGSWLTVV.

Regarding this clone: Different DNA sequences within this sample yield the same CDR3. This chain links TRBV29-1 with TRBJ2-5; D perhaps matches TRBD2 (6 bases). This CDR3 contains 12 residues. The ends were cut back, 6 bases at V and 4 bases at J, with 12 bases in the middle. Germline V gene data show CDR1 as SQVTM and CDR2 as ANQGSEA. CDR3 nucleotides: TGCAGCGTCGGTAGCGGTGCAGAGACCCAGTACTTC. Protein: CSVGSGAETQYF.

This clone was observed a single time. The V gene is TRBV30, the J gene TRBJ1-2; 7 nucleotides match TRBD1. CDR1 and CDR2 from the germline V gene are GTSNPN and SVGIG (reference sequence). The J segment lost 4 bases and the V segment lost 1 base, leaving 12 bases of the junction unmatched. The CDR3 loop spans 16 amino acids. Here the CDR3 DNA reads TGTGCCTGGAGTGAGTTATCGGGGACAGCAGGCTATGGCTACACCTTC. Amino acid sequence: CAWSELSGTAGYGYTF.